The next 4 T cell receptor beta chains were all read from a single sample in a study of spatial heterogeneity in lung cancer. The time point is: blood at routine non-recurrence follow-up after resection. TCRdb reprocessed the 5' RACE reads with MiXCR, giving one entry per CDR3 protein. Among 110,000 or so distinct CDR3 sequences listed, less than 14% were seen once. Sequenced material: PBMCs, taken at follow-up. The receptors come from a female donor with early-stage non-small cell lung cancer.

At least ten counts were recorded for this clonotype. The chain has TRBV27 and TRBJ1-1; tentatively, D is TRBD1 (6 bases). V lost 1 base to trimming and J lost 8 bases, with 11 bases between them. CDR3 length: 13 amino acids. CDR1 is MNHEY, CDR2 SMNVEV, per germline (reference sequence). Here the CDR3 reads CASSLWRGAEAFF. The CDR3 DNA sequence: TGTGCCAGCAGTTTATGGAGGGGGGCCGAAGCTTTCTTT.

The chain uses TRBV4-1 and TRBJ2-5, with TRBD1 matching over 8 bases. Trimming cost V 5 bases and J 5 bases; bases outside gene matches: 7. From germline, CDR1 is MGHRA and CDR2 YSYEKL. The CDR3 runs to 14 residues. The CDR3 is CASSADRGRETQYF. CDR3 nucleotides: TGCGCCAGCAGCGCCGACAGGGGAAGGGAGACCCAGTACTTC.

A few counts support this clonotype. CDR3 protein: CAWSATDRSTDTQYF. CDR3 in DNA: TGTGCCTGGAGTGCGACAGATCGAAGCACAGATACGCAGTATTTT. The chain carries TRBV30 and TRBJ2-3; possible D gene TRBD1, 5 bases. Per the germline V gene, CDR1 is GTSNPN and CDR2 is SVGIG (reference sequence). Trimming pared 1 base from V and 0 bases from J, leaving 11 bases between. The CDR3 totals 15 residues.

The chain combines TRBV28 with TRBJ2-7, with D perhaps TRBD2 (6 bases). The V end was cut by 3 bases, the J end by 4 bases, with 16 bases between. The CDR3 has 15 residues. Germline values: CDR1 MDHEN, CDR2 SYDVKM. CDR3 protein: CASSFVSSGSYEQYF. The DNA for the CDR3 is TGTGCCAGCAGTTTTGTGAGTAGCGGATCTTACGAGCAGTACTTC.